The present T cell receptor (beta chain) was sequenced within a study of CD8 T cells in Susac syndrome. Study-wide results and caveats: The study recognized that the number of individuals in its TCR sequencing and HLA analysis was relatively small.

Sequencing of TCR beta was performed on blood CD8+ and CD4+ T cells. Purification of the CD8+ and CD4+ T cells relied on negative isolation, and TEMRA cells underwent FACS enrichment. Details on this clonotype: Its antigen is still unknown.

An amount of RNA that ranged from 0.5 to 1 ug was reverse transcribed with random hexamers. TCR beta CDR3 was amplified by immunoSEQ multiplex PCR. This amplification extended across 54 Vbeta and 13 Jbeta segments. MiXCR, run by TCRdb on the immunoSEQ multiplex PCR reads, gives a single entry per CDR3 protein. The sample lists under 200,000 distinct CDR3 sequences, 85% to 95% occurring once. The CDR3 extends over 14 amino acids. V was clipped by 6 bases and J by 5 bases; unmatched bases: 4. This chain connects TRBV12-3 or TRBV12-4 to TRBJ2-7; 13 bases are shared with TRBD2. Sequencing used CD8+ T cells from PBMCs. This clonotype was obtained from a human donor with multiple sclerosis. The CDR3 DNA follows: TGTGCCAGCAGACTAGCGGGAGGGCCGGACGAGCAGTACTTC. Translating it yields CASRLAGGPDEQYF.